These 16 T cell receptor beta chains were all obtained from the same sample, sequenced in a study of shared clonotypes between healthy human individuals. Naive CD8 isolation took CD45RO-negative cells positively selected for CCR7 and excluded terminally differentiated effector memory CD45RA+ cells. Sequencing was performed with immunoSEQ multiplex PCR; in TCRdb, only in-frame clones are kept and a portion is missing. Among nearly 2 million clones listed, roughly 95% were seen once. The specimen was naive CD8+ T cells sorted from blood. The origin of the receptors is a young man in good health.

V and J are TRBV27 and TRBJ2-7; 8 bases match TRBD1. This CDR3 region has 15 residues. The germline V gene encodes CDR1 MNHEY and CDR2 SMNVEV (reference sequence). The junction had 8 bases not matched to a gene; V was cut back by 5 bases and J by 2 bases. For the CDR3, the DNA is TGTGCCAGCAGTGTCAGGGGGCCATTTACCTACGAGCAGTACTTC. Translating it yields CASSVRGPFTYEQYF.

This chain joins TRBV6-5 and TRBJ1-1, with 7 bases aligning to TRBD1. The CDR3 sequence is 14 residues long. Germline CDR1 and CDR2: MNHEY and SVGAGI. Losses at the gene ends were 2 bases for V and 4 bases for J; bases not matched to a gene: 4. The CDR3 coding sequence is TGTGCCAGCAGTTACAAGGAGGGGGCCACTGAAGCTTTCTTT. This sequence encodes CASSYKEGATEAFF.

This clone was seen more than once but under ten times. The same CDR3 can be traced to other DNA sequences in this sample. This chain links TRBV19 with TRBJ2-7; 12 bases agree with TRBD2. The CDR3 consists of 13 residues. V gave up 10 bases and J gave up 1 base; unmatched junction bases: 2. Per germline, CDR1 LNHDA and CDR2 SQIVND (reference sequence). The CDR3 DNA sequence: TGTGCCACCGGACTAGCGGGGTCCTACGAGCAGTACTTC. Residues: CATGLAGSYEQYF.

The CDR3 region is CASSRIRQGFNEKLFF. In DNA form, the CDR3 reads TGTGCCAGCAGCCGAATTCGACAGGGATTTAATGAAAAACTGTTTTTT. The genes are TRBV7-8 and TRBJ1-4, with TRBD1 matching 7 bases. Per germline, CDR1 SGHVS and CDR2 FQNEAQ. The CDR3 is made up of 16 amino acids. The J segment lost 4 bases and the V segment lost 5 bases, leaving 10 bases of the junction unmatched.

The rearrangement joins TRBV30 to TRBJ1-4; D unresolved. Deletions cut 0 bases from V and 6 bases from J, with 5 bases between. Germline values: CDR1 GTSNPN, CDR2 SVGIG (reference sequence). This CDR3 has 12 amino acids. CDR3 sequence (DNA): TGTGCCTGGAGTGTATGGGATGAAAAACTGTTTTTT. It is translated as CAWSVWDEKLFF.

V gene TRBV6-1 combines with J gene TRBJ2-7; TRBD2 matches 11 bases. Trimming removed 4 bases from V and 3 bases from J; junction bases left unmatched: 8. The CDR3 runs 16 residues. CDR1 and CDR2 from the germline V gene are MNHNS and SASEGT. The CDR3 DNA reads TGTGCCAGCAGTGTCGAAACTAGCGGGGGAGGCTACGAGCAGTACTTC. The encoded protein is CASSVETSGGGYEQYF.

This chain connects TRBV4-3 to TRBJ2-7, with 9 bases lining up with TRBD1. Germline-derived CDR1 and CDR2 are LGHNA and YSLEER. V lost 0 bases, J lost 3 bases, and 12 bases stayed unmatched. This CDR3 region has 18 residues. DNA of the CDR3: TGCGCCAGCAGCCAAGATTGGGGCGTGGGACAGGGCTACTACGAGCAGTACTTC. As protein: CASSQDWGVGQGYYEQYF.

Here the CDR3 DNA reads TGTGCCTGGAGTTCCGGACAGGGCGGCTATGGCTACACCTTC. It codes for CAWSSGQGGYGYTF. The gene calls are TRBV30 and TRBJ1-2, with 8 nucleotides matching TRBD1. The ends lost 2 bases at V and 4 bases at J; junction bases unmatched: 6. This CDR3 comprises 14 residues. Per the germline V gene, CDR1 is GTSNPN and CDR2 is SVGIG (reference sequence). The complete variable domain, with remaining parts taken from reference TRBV30 and TRBJ1-2, reads SQTIHQWPATLVQPVGSPLSLECTVEGTSNPNLYWYRQAAGRGLQLLFYSVGIGQISSEVPQNLSASRPQDRQFILSSKKLLLSDSGFYLCAWSSGQGGYGYTFGSGTRLTVV.

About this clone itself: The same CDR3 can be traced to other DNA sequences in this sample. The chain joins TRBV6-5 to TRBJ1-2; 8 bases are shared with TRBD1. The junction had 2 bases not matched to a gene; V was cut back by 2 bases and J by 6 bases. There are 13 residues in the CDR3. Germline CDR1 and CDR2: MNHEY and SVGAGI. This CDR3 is CASSYRGQDGYTF. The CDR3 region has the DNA TGTGCCAGCAGTTACCGGGGACAGGATGGCTACACCTTC.

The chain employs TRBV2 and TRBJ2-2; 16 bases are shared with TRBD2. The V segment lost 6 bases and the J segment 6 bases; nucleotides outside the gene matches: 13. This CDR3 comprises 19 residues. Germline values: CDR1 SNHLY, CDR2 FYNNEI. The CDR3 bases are TGTGCCAGCAGAGCTCTCCCCGGGACTAGCGGGGGGGCCGCCGGGGAGCTGTTTTTT. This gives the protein CASRALPGTSGGAAGELFF. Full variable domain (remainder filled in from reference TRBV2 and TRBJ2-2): EPEVTQTPSHQVTQMGQEVILRCVPISNHLYFYWYRQILGQKVEFLVSFYNNEISEKSEIFDDQFSVERPDGSNFTLKIRSTKLEDSAMYFCASRALPGTSGGAAGELFFGEGSRLTVL.

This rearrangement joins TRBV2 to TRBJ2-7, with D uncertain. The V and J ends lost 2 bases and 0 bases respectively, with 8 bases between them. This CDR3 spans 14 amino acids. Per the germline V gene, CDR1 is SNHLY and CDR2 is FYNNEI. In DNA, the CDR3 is TGTGCCAGCAGTGAATTTGACATCTCCTACGAGCAGTACTTC. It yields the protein CASSEFDISYEQYF.

The DNA of the CDR3 is TGTGCCAGCAGCGCAGGGGCGCAAGAGACCCAGTACTTC. Amino acid sequence: CASSAGAQETQYF. This sequence joins TRBV14 and TRBJ2-5, with a possible D match to TRBD1 (6 bases). Looked up from germline, CDR1 is SGHDN and CDR2 is FVKESK. The CDR3 runs to 13 residues. The V gene lost 5 bases and the J gene lost 2 bases, with 9 bases spanning the gap.

The CDR3, as DNA: TGTGCCAGCAGCAAATTGCCTAGCGGGACACGGGCGGATACGCAGTATTTT. This sequence encodes CASSKLPSGTRADTQYF. The chain employs TRBV21-1 and TRBJ2-3; the D segment call TRBD2 is taken from the table without a DNA check. TRBV21-1 is deemed a pseudogene. The CDR3 runs 17 residues.

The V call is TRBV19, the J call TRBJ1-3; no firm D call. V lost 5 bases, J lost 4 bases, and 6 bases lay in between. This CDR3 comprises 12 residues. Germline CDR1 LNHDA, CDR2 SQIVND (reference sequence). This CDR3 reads CASSGTGNTIYF. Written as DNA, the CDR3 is TGTGCCAGTAGTGGAACAGGAAACACCATATATTTT.

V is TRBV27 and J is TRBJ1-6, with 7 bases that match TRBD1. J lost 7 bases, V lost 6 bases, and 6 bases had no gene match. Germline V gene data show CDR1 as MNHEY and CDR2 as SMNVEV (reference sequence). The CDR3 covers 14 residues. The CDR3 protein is CASSPTGVNSPLHF. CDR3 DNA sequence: TGTGCCAGCAGCCCAACAGGGGTAAATTCACCCCTCCACTTT.

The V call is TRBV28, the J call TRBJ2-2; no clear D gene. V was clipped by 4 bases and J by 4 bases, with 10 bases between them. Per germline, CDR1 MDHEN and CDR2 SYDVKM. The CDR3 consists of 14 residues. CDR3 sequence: CASSSTQVTGELFF. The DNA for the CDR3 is TGTGCCAGCAGTTCAACCCAGGTCACCGGGGAGCTGTTTTTT.